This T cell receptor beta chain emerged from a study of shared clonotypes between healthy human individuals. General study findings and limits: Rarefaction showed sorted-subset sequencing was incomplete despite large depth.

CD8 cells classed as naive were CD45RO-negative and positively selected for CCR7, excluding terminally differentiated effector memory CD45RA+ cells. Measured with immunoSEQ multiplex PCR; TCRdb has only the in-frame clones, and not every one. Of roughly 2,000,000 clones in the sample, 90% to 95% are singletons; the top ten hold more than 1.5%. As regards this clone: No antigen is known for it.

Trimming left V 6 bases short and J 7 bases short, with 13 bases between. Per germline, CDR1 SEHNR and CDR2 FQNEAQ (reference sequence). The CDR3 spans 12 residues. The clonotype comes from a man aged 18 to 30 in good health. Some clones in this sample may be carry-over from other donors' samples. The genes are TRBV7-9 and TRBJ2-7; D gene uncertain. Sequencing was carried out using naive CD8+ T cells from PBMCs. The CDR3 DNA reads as TGTGCCAGCAGACACGACGTGGGGGAGCAGTACTTC. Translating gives CASRHDVGEQYF. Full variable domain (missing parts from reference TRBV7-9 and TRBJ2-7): DTGVSQNPRHKITKRGQNVTFRCDPISEHNRLYWYRQTLGQGPEFLTYFQNEAQLEKSRLLSDRFSAERPKGSFSTLEIQRTEQGDSAMYLCASRHDVGEQYFGPGTRLTVT.